The next 19 T cell receptor beta chains were all read from a single sample in a study of cytomegalovirus exposure and HLA in healthy donors. Primers: 60 Vbeta forward and 13 Jbeta reverse. TCRdb's table, derived via immunoSEQ multiplex PCR, lists solely in-frame clones and lacks some. The sample records approximately 150,000 clones, 70% to 90% being singletons. Sequences were obtained from PBMCs. The receptor source for this set is a woman aged 25 to 39 in good health and CMV-seronegative.

The chain employs TRBV2 and TRBJ1-2; TRBD1 agrees at 7 bases. The CDR3 length is 15 residues. V gave up 6 bases and J gave up 6 bases; unmatched junction bases: 13. Germline CDR1 SNHLY, CDR2 FYNNEI. CDR3 residues: CASSANRQGVNGYTF. DNA of the CDR3: TGTGCCAGCAGCGCAAATAGACAGGGAGTGAATGGCTACACCTTC.

Here the CDR3 reads CASSLAGTGSVGFF. The CDR3 DNA is TGCGCCAGCAGCTTGGCCGGGACAGGTTCGGTGGGGTTCTTC. The chain carries TRBV5-1 and TRBJ2-1; 8 bases fit TRBD1. Germline CDR1 and CDR2: SGHRS and YFSETQ. Trimming at V came to 0 bases and at J to 15 bases, leaving 11 bases not matched to a gene. The CDR3 totals 14 residues.

The genes are TRBV4-1 and TRBJ1-4, with 9 bases lining up with TRBD1. The CDR3 runs to 14 residues. J was trimmed by 5 bases and V by 7 bases; bases with no gene match: 5. Germline loops: CDR1 MGHRA, CDR2 YSYEKL. CDR3 in amino acids: CASTRTGANEKLFF. CDR3 DNA sequence: TGCGCCAGCACCCGGACAGGGGCGAATGAAAAACTGTTTTTT.

The chain employs TRBV27 and TRBJ2-3; TRBD2 matches 7 bases. Germline V gene sequence: CDR1 MNHEY, CDR2 SMNVEV (reference sequence). This CDR3 region has 15 residues. The V and J ends lost 3 bases and 0 bases, in that order; junction bases with no gene match: 3. CDR3 sequence (DNA): TGTGCCAGCAGTTTCCAGCGGGGTAGCACAGATACGCAGTATTTT. This codes for CASSFQRGSTDTQYF.

The chain employs TRBV4-2 and TRBJ1-1, with TRBD1 as a possible D gene (6 bases). V gave up 3 bases and J gave up 0 bases, with 11 bases separating them. Per germline, CDR1 LGHNA and CDR2 YNFKEQ. The CDR3 loop spans 15 amino acids. CDR3 amino acids: CASSQEQGMNTEAFF. CDR3 sequence (DNA): TGTGCCAGCAGCCAGGAACAGGGTATGAACACTGAAGCTTTCTTT.

This chain uses TRBV5-1 with TRBJ2-7, with TRBD2 matching over 7 bases. V gave up 0 bases and J gave up 0 bases; unmatched junction bases: 6. Germline V gives CDR1 SGHRS, CDR2 YFSETQ. This CDR3 comprises 16 residues. CDR3 nucleotide sequence: TGCGCCAGCAGCTTGGAGTCCAGCGGGGTCTCCTACGAGCAGTACTTC. It yields the protein CASSLESSGVSYEQYF. The full variable domain, completed using reference TRBV5-1 and TRBJ2-7, is KAGVTQTPRYLIKTRGQQVTLSCSPISGHRSVSWYQQTPGQGLQFLFEYFSETQRNKGNFPGRFSGRQFSNSRSEMNVSTLELGDSALYLCASSLESSGVSYEQYFGPGTRLTVT.

The chain combines TRBV30 with TRBJ1-5; D gene uncertain. CDR1 and CDR2 (germline): GTSNPN, SVGIG (reference sequence). The CDR3 runs to 13 residues. The germline V and J ends were trimmed by 0 bases and 3 bases, with 6 bases remaining between them. DNA for the CDR3: TGTGCCTGGAGTGTTGGAGTCAATCAGCCCCAGCATTTT. Amino acids: CAWSVGVNQPQHF.

V usage is TRBV5-4 and J usage is TRBJ2-6; D possibly corresponds to TRBD1 (6 bases). Trimming stripped 5 bases from V and 0 bases from J, with 12 bases between. The CDR3 sequence is 16 residues long. Germline lookup yields CDR1 SGHNT and CDR2 YYREEE (reference sequence). CDR3 in DNA: TGTGCCAGCAGGCTACAGGGATACTCTGGGGCCAACGTCCTGACTTTC. It encodes CASRLQGYSGANVLTF.

A single count supports this clone. V is TRBV5-1 and J is TRBJ2-7; 9 bases are a match to TRBD1. Germline V CDR1 and CDR2: SGHRS, YFSETQ. V trimming: 0 bases; J trimming: 4 bases; junction bases outside the gene matches: 5. The CDR3 covers 15 residues. The CDR3 coding sequence is TGCGCCAGCAGCTTGGCCCGGGACAGGGATTACGAGCAGTACTTC. Protein product: CASSLARDRDYEQYF.

V is TRBV5-4 and J is TRBJ2-7; D ambiguous. Germline V gene lookup returns CDR1 SGHNT and CDR2 YYREEE (reference sequence). V gave up 3 bases and J gave up 4 bases, with 11 bases separating them. The CDR3 has 13 residues. CDR3 DNA sequence: TGTGCCAGCAGCTCGATCGGCAGGTACGAGCAGTACTTC. This sequence encodes CASSSIGRYEQYF.

The genes are TRBV5-1 and TRBJ2-5, with 12 positions matching TRBD2. This CDR3 spans 16 amino acids. V was clipped by 3 bases and J by 6 bases; unmatched bases: 9. CDR1 and CDR2 (germline): SGHRS, YFSETQ. The CDR3 sequence: CASSSLAGGPVKTQYF. The DNA for the CDR3 is TGCGCCAGCAGCTCCCTAGCGGGAGGGCCCGTCAAGACCCAGTACTTC. Drawing the rest from reference TRBV5-1 and TRBJ2-5, the complete variable domain is KAGVTQTPRYLIKTRGQQVTLSCSPISGHRSVSWYQQTPGQGLQFLFEYFSETQRNKGNFPGRFSGRQFSNSRSEMNVSTLELGDSALYLCASSSLAGGPVKTQYFGPGTRLLVL.

This clone was seen only once. This sequence joins TRBV27 and TRBJ1-2, with D perhaps TRBD1 (5 bases). CDR1 MNHEY and CDR2 SMNVEV come from the germline V gene (reference sequence). V was trimmed by 5 bases and J by 5 bases, leaving 15 bases between them. There are 14 residues in the CDR3. CDR3 in DNA: TGTGCCAGCAGTCCGGTGGGGCAGAGGTATGGCTACACCTTC. Its protein product is CASSPVGQRYGYTF.

The chain employs TRBV7-2 and TRBJ2-5; D unresolved. The CDR3 spans 13 residues. Deletions cut 2 bases from V and 6 bases from J, with 10 bases between. Looked up from germline, CDR1 is SGHTA and CDR2 is FQGNSA. The chain's CDR3 is CASSLPPTKTQYF. As DNA, the CDR3 is TGTGCCAGCAGCTTACCTCCTACCAAGACCCAGTACTTC.

The chain links TRBV9 to TRBJ2-1, with 9 nucleotides matching TRBD1. The CDR3 covers 13 residues. The V gene end was trimmed by 4 bases and the J gene end by 14 bases; junction bases not matched to a gene: 10. Germline lookup yields CDR1 SGDLS and CDR2 YYNGEE. For the CDR3, the DNA is TGTGCCAGCAGCCCCCGGGACAGGGTATTGAAGTTCTTC. It yields the protein CASSPRDRVLKFF.

The V gene is TRBV5-5, the J gene TRBJ1-6, with a possible D match to TRBD1 (6 bases). The CDR3 has 16 residues. CDR1 SGHKS and CDR2 YYEKEE come from the germline V gene (reference sequence). The germline V and J ends were trimmed by 2 bases and 6 bases, with 15 bases remaining between them. CDR3 coding DNA: TGTGCCAGCAGCTTACTCGGGTCAGGGGTTAATTCACCCCTCCACTTT. Protein product: CASSLLGSGVNSPLHF.

The chain employs TRBV28 and TRBJ2-7; 10 bases line up with TRBD2. Unmatched junction bases numbered 9, after V lost 7 bases and J lost 3 bases. CDR3 size: 15 residues. CDR1 and CDR2 (germline): MDHEN, SYDVKM. The DNA of the CDR3 is TGTGCCAGCAACTACCCTAGCGGGAGCCACTACGAGCAGTACTTC. Its protein is CASNYPSGSHYEQYF.

This chain connects TRBV19 to TRBJ1-1; perhaps TRBD1 as D (5 bases). The germline CDR1 and CDR2 sequences are LNHDA and SQIVND (reference sequence). The CDR3 consists of 14 residues. V shed 6 bases and J shed 8 bases, with 19 bases lying between them. The DNA of the CDR3 is TGTGCCAGTAGGCCCTATACGGGGGGTTGGGAAGCTTTCTTT. Its translation: CASRPYTGGWEAFF.

The V gene is TRBV28, the J gene TRBJ2-7; 7 bases are a match to TRBD1. CDR1 and CDR2 from the germline V gene are MDHEN and SYDVKM. The CDR3 runs 19 residues. V gave up 1 base and J gave up 0 bases; unmatched junction bases: 15. CDR3 loop: CASSLSFTYDRVISYEQYF. For the CDR3, the DNA is TGTGCCAGCAGTTTATCCTTCACGTACGACAGGGTGATCTCCTACGAGCAGTACTTC.

The rearrangement uses TRBV7-2 and TRBJ1-2, with a tentative D call TRBD1 (5 bases). The CDR3 is 15 residues long. Looked up from germline, CDR1 is SGHTA and CDR2 is FQGNSA. The germline V and J ends were trimmed by 1 base and 2 bases, with 11 bases remaining between them. The CDR3 nucleotides read TGTGCCAGCAGCTTAGAAGGGGCGACGAACTATGGCTACACCTTC. This translates into CASSLEGATNYGYTF.